This T cell receptor beta chain was obtained from a study of glioma-infiltrating T cells after dendritic cell vaccination. Comments on this clone: Its antigen is unidentified.

General study findings and limits: Higher TCR clonality did not directly relate to longer survival.

No glioblastoma patient carried an isocitrate dehydrogenase mutation. The immunoSEQ assay amplified TCRB CDR3 from up to 2 ug DNA. The primer mix had 60 V beta and 13 J beta primers. Measured with immunoSEQ multiplex PCR; TCRdb has only the in-frame clones, and not every one. This sample carries some 100,000 clones, approximately 81% of them seen once, and the ten largest clones take around 5.4%. The receptor was derived from a human donor with glioblastoma. This material consisted of blood, taken before dendritic cell vaccination.

The CDR3 here is CASRTGYQETQYF. CDR3 in DNA: TGCGCCAGCCGGACAGGGTACCAAGAGACCCAGTACTTC. This chain joins TRBV5-1 and TRBJ2-5; TRBD1 matches at 8 bases. The V gene's germline CDR1 is SGHRS and CDR2 YFSETQ. J was trimmed by 0 bases and V by 7 bases; bases with no gene match: 2. The CDR3 extends over 13 amino acids.